This T cell receptor beta chain was obtained from a study of T cells in Graves' hyperthyroidism and ophthalmopathy. This clonotype was recorded many times. From germline, CDR1 is DFQATT and CDR2 SNEGSKA (reference sequence). The CDR3 has 14 amino acids. V was cut by 3 bases and J by 4 bases, with 13 bases left in between. RNA transcripts gave rise to amplified TCR beta CDR3 regions. When the TCR CDR3 underwent first-round RT-PCR, the HTBI primer set was used. TCRdb recomputed calls from the multiplex PCR reads with MiXCR, one row per CDR3 protein. Among a few hundred thousand distinct CDR3 sequences listed, less than 20% were seen once.

The TCR sequence derives from a woman younger than 45 with Graves' hyperthyroidism. This chain uses TRBV20-1 with TRBJ2-1; tentative D call: TRBD2 (6 bases). The sequenced material came from blood. CDR3 protein: CSARFREFYNEQFF. CDR3 in DNA: TGCAGTGCTAGGTTTCGGGAGTTTTACAATGAGCAGTTCTTC.